These 26 T cell receptor beta chains share one sample of origin, sequenced in a study of cytomegalovirus exposure and HLA in healthy donors. The PCR employed 60 Vbeta primers together with 13 Jbeta primers. Repertoires were generated with immunoSEQ multiplex PCR, while TCRdb's copy carries only in-frame clones and drops some. The sample shows 65,000 to 85,000 clones, approximately 67% of them seen only once. The sequencing sample was made of PBMCs. These receptors were taken from a woman between 25 and 40 years old in good health and CMV-seronegative.

This clone was observed a few times. This sequence joins TRBV7-2 and TRBJ2-5, with 15 bases matching TRBD2. CDR1 is SGHTA and CDR2 is FQGNSA in the germline V gene. The CDR3 runs to 16 residues. With 5 bases clipped from V and 4 bases from J, the junction kept 5 bases outside the gene matches. CDR3 sequence: CASSTWTSGGAETQYF. CDR3 DNA sequence: TGTGCCAGCAGCACCTGGACTAGCGGGGGGGCAGAGACCCAGTACTTC.

This chain uses TRBV7-2 with TRBJ1-5; no definite D call. Germline CDR1 and CDR2: SGHTA and FQGNSA. The CDR3 has 12 amino acids. V lost 5 bases and J 6 bases, leaving 8 bases between the germline ends. CDR3 amino acids: CASSHPSQPQHF. The DNA for the CDR3 is TGTGCCAGCAGCCACCCCAGTCAGCCCCAGCATTTT.

The chain employs TRBV5-1 and TRBJ2-5, with TRBD2 matching over 7 bases. Losses at the gene ends were 0 bases for V and 0 bases for J; bases not matched to a gene: 11. CDR1 is SGHRS and CDR2 is YFSETQ in the germline V gene. CDR3 length: 18 amino acids. This CDR3 is CASSLEGGVPRYQETQYF. As DNA, the CDR3 is TGCGCCAGCAGCTTGGAGGGAGGGGTCCCGAGGTACCAAGAGACCCAGTACTTC.

This chain connects TRBV7-9 to TRBJ2-1; 7 bases match TRBD1. Per germline, CDR1 SEHNR and CDR2 FQNEAQ (reference sequence). CDR3 length equals 17 residues. After removal of 5 bases from V and 1 base from J, the junction contained 11 bases not matched to a gene. The CDR3 DNA is TGTGCCAGCAGCGCCAGGTCCGGGACAGTTTCCTACAATGAGCAGTTCTTC. Translating gives CASSARSGTVSYNEQFF.

This chain joins TRBV7-9 and TRBJ2-1; 11 nucleotides agree with TRBD2. V lost 5 bases to trimming and J lost 8 bases; unmatched junction nucleotides: 11. CDR1 and CDR2 from the germline V gene are SEHNR and FQNEAQ (reference sequence). The CDR3 has 16 amino acids. CDR3 nucleotides: TGTGCCAGCAGCACCCATAGCGGGGGGGCCATAGATGAGCAGTTCTTC. As protein: CASSTHSGGAIDEQFF.

The V gene is TRBV30, the J gene TRBJ1-5, with D possibly matching TRBD1 (6 bases). Per the germline V gene, CDR1 is GTSNPN and CDR2 is SVGIG (reference sequence). This CDR3 spans 15 amino acids. The V and J ends lost 3 bases and 6 bases respectively, with 18 bases between them. CDR3 sequence (DNA): TGTGCCTGGAGGGTGGGACACCCGGAGGTTCAGCCCCAGCATTTT. It translates to CAWRVGHPEVQPQHF.

The V and J genes are TRBV18 and TRBJ1-2; the D is unclear. Trimming removed 2 bases at V and 8 bases at J, with 6 bases between. This CDR3 region has 11 residues. Looked up from germline, CDR1 is KGHSH and CDR2 is LQKENI. CDR3 in amino acids: CASSPGEGYTF. The DNA of the CDR3 is TGTGCCAGCTCACCAGGGGAGGGCTACACCTTC.

The rearrangement links TRBV6-5 to TRBJ1-2; D is possibly TRBD1 (6 bases). Trimming took 4 bases from V and 8 from J, leaving 20 bases between them. There are 15 residues in the CDR3. CDR1 and CDR2 (germline): MNHEY, SVGAGI. CDR3 protein: CASSSGGPRGRGYTF. The CDR3 bases are TGTGCCAGCAGTTCGGGGGGCCCCCGCGGTAGGGGCTACACCTTC.

The rearrangement joins TRBV19 to TRBJ1-1; 8 bases are a match to TRBD1. The V gene's germline CDR1 is LNHDA and CDR2 SQIVND (reference sequence). Trimming cost V 7 bases and J 5 bases; bases outside gene matches: 15. This CDR3 has 16 residues. The CDR3 sequence: CASTQGAGPYRTEAFF. In DNA form, the CDR3 reads TGTGCCAGTACCCAGGGGGCAGGGCCCTACCGAACTGAAGCTTTCTTT.

The chain has TRBV6-1 and TRBJ2-2; 8 bases map to TRBD1. CDR1 is MNHNS and CDR2 is SASEGT in the germline V gene. With V trimmed by 6 bases and J by 4 bases, 1 base remained unmatched. The CDR3 length is 13 residues. CDR3 in amino acids: CASRTGATGELFF. The CDR3 coding sequence is TGTGCCAGCAGGACAGGGGCCACCGGGGAGCTGTTTTTT.

This chain joins TRBV11-2 and TRBJ2-5; TRBD2 aligns across 9 bases. Germline values: CDR1 SGHAT, CDR2 FQNNGV. This CDR3 is 15 amino acids long. The V segment lost 0 bases and the J segment 3 bases; nucleotides outside the gene matches: 2. DNA of the CDR3: TGTGCCAGCAGCTTAGATCGCGGGGGGGAAGAGACCCAGTACTTC. Translating it yields CASSLDRGGEETQYF.

DNA for the CDR3: TGTGCCAGCAGGATGGCATCCCGCGAGCAGTACTTC. It is translated as CASRMASREQYF. J is TRBJ2-7 and V is TRBV2; D is uncertain. The length of the CDR3 is 12 residues. With 6 bases removed from V and 6 bases from J, the gap between germline ends came to 12 bases. Germline lookup yields CDR1 SNHLY and CDR2 FYNNEI.

In DNA, the CDR3 is TGTGCCAGCAGTGAATGGGGGCGCGAGCAGTACTTC. Its protein is CASSEWGREQYF. V usage is TRBV2 and J usage is TRBJ2-7; TRBD1 is a possible D gene (6 bases). The V end was cut by 2 bases, the J end by 6 bases, with 8 bases between. Looked up from germline, CDR1 is SNHLY and CDR2 is FYNNEI. CDR3 length: 12 residues.

The genes are TRBV6-1 and TRBJ2-1; the D is unclear. V gave up 6 bases and J gave up 9 bases, with 9 bases separating them. Germline V CDR1 and CDR2: MNHNS, SASEGT. The CDR3 contains 11 residues. CDR3 loop: CASRTYSEQFF. The CDR3 region has the DNA TGTGCCAGCAGGACTTATAGTGAGCAGTTCTTC.

The chain uses TRBV7-3 and TRBJ1-1, with D possibly matching TRBD1 (5 bases). Trimming stripped 3 bases from V and 5 bases from J, with 10 bases between. Germline-derived CDR1 and CDR2 are SGHTA and FQGTGA. This CDR3 is built from 13 residues. CDR3 coding DNA: TGTGCCAGCAGCTTCGGGGGATTGACTGAAGCTTTCTTT. It specifies CASSFGGLTEAFF.

In this sample, this clone turned up a few times. The chain couples TRBV6-6 to TRBJ2-1, with TRBD2 matching 12 bases. CDR1 MNHNY and CDR2 SVGAGI come from the germline V gene (reference sequence). This CDR3 is 15 amino acids long. The J segment lost 6 bases and the V segment lost 2 bases, leaving 2 bases of the junction unmatched. CDR3 coding DNA: TGTGCCAGCAGTTACCGACTAGCGGGGGTCAATGAGCAGTTCTTC. Amino acid sequence: CASSYRLAGVNEQFF.

The J gene is TRBJ2-3, the V gene TRBV4-2, with 14 bases fitting TRBD2. CDR1 and CDR2 (germline): LGHNA, YNFKEQ. J lost 6 bases, V lost 1 base, and 3 bases had no gene match. This CDR3 spans 16 amino acids. In DNA, the CDR3 is TGTGCCAGCAGCCAAGGACTAGCGGGGGGGTACGATACGCAGTATTTT. It encodes CASSQGLAGGYDTQYF.

V is TRBV10-3 and J is TRBJ1-3; 8 positions agree with TRBD1. V gave up 4 bases and J gave up 2 bases; unmatched junction bases: 4. CDR1 is ENHRY and CDR2 is SYGVKD in the germline V gene. This CDR3 is 15 amino acids long. The CDR3 DNA sequence: TGTGCCATCAGTGTGACAGGGGAAGCTGGAAACACCATATATTTT. Translated, it gives CAISVTGEAGNTIYF.

This clone was picked up one time. V usage is TRBV5-4 and J usage is TRBJ1-2, with a possible D match to TRBD1 (5 bases). Germline loops: CDR1 SGHNT, CDR2 YYREEE (reference sequence). The CDR3 covers 13 residues. The germline V and J ends were trimmed by 4 bases and 2 bases, with 9 bases remaining between them. The CDR3 DNA sequence: TGTGCCAGCAGCCTTGACAGCAACTATGGCTACACCTTC. This encodes CASSLDSNYGYTF.

This rearrangement joins TRBV19 to TRBJ2-3, with a tentative D call TRBD1 (6 bases). The germline V gene encodes CDR1 LNHDA and CDR2 SQIVND (reference sequence). This CDR3 contains 15 residues. V dropped 5 bases and J dropped 1 base, with 13 bases sitting between them. The chain's CDR3 is CASSPRQGRTDTQYF. CDR3 sequence (DNA): TGTGCCAGTAGTCCTCGTCAGGGGCGCACAGATACGCAGTATTTT.

The chain combines TRBV6-5 with TRBJ2-3; 8 bases map to TRBD2. The J segment lost 1 base and the V segment lost 6 bases, leaving 0 bases of the junction unmatched. The CDR3 covers 13 residues. Germline CDR1 is MNHEY and CDR2 is SVGAGI. The CDR3 reads CASRRGGTDTQYF. The CDR3, as DNA: TGTGCCAGCAGGCGGGGGGGCACAGATACGCAGTATTTT.

V and J are TRBV18 and TRBJ2-4, with 7 nucleotides matching TRBD1. The CDR3 covers 15 residues. The J segment lost 0 bases and the V segment lost 4 bases, leaving 3 bases of the junction unmatched. CDR1 and CDR2 (germline): KGHSH, LQKENI. CDR3 residues: CASSLDRAAKNIQYF. DNA for the CDR3: TGTGCCAGCTCACTCGACAGGGCAGCCAAAAACATTCAGTACTTC. The variable domain in full, completed from reference TRBV18 and TRBJ2-4, reads NAGVMQNPRHLVRRRGQEARLRCSPMKGHSHVYWYRQLPEEGLKFMVYLQKENIIDESGMPKERFSAEFPKEGPSILRIQQVVRGDSAAYFCASSLDRAAKNIQYFGAGTRLSVL.

V gene TRBV27 combines with J gene TRBJ1-5, with D possibly TRBD1 on 6 matching bases. The CDR3 length is 14 residues. The ends were cut back, 5 bases at V and 7 bases at J, with 15 bases in the middle. Germline CDR1 is MNHEY and CDR2 is SMNVEV (reference sequence). CDR3 sequence (DNA): TGTGCCAGCAGTCTACAGGGCGTCTACCAGCCCCAGCATTTT. The encoded protein is CASSLQGVYQPQHF.

This clone was counted a few times. In DNA, the CDR3 is TGTGCCATCCGGCAGGGGAATTCACCCCTCCACTTT. Translating gives CAIRQGNSPLHF. The V and J genes are TRBV10-3 and TRBJ1-6, with TRBD1 as a possible D gene (6 bases). Trimming removed 8 bases from V and 7 bases from J, with 9 bases in between. This CDR3 comprises 12 residues. CDR1 is ENHRY, CDR2 SYGVKD, per germline.

This clone was seen a few times. This chain connects TRBV7-2 to TRBJ1-1, with D possibly being TRBD1 (5 bases). The V and J ends lost 1 base and 4 bases respectively, with 10 bases between them. Germline V gene sequence: CDR1 SGHTA, CDR2 FQGNSA. This CDR3 spans 14 amino acids. The CDR3 sequence: CASSLGQTSTEAFF. The CDR3 nucleotides are TGTGCCAGCAGCTTAGGACAGACCAGCACTGAAGCTTTCTTT. The variable domain in full, completed from reference TRBV7-2 and TRBJ1-1, reads GAGVSQSPSNKVTEKGKDVELRCDPISGHTALYWYRQSLGQGLEFLIYFQGNSAPDKSGLPSDRFSAERTGGSVSTLTIQRTQQEDSAVYLCASSLGQTSTEAFFGQGTRLTVV.

This CDR3 is CASSQRGRAYEQYF. The CDR3 DNA sequence: TGCGCCAGCAGCCAACGCGGCAGGGCTTACGAGCAGTACTTC. The V and J genes are TRBV4-1 and TRBJ2-7; TRBD1 might be the D (5 bases). CDR3 size: 14 residues. Trimming cost V 2 bases and J 4 bases, with 12 bases left between them. The germline CDR1 and CDR2 sequences are MGHRA and YSYEKL.